Reported below is one T cell receptor (beta chain). The CDR3 sequence is 14 residues long. The ends lost 4 bases at V and 8 bases at J; junction bases unmatched: 4. Germline V gene lookup returns CDR1 MRHNA and CDR2 SNTAGT. Here immunoSEQ multiplex PCR was the method, and the copy in TCRdb shows in-frame clones only, minus some. The data contain some 150,000 clones, about nine tenths of them seen just once; the ten biggest clones take up approximately 0.99%. The data originate from a study of OX40 agonist ivuxolimab in advanced cancers. For the study at large: Anti-PD-1, anti-PD-L1 or anti-CTLA-4 therapy given earlier was allowed, and 40% had some. Partial responses were achieved by three patients: one hepatocellular carcinoma, two cutaneous melanoma.

The sequences come from CD4+ or CD8+ T cells sorted from blood, collected in a trial of the OX40 agonist ivuxolimab. This chain connects TRBV6-4 to TRBJ2-3; 12 bases are a match to TRBD2. The source of this sequence is an adult with an advanced solid tumor such as melanoma, head and neck, liver or kidney cancer. In nucleotides, the CDR3 is TGTGCCAGCAGTGCTAGCGGGAGGGCGGGTACGCAGTATTTT. Encoded protein: CASSASGRAGTQYF.